This TCR beta chain was obtained from a study of breast tumors, draining lymph nodes, adjacent tissues. MiXCR, run by TCRdb on the multiplex PCR reads, gives a single entry per CDR3 protein. The sample has more than 80,000 distinct CDR3 sequences, roughly 33% seen once; the top ten hold less than 6%. CDR3 length: 13 amino acids. Germline CDR1 is SNHLY and CDR2 is FYNNEI. V lost 8 bases to trimming and J lost 5 bases, with 15 bases between them. Samples came from axillary lymph nodes draining the breast cancer. This clonotype has ten or more counts. The sequence came from a female donor with breast cancer. Some clones in this sample may be carry-over from other donors' samples. The chain joins TRBV2 to TRBJ1-1; TRBD1 is a possible D gene (5 bases). Sequencing was carried out using axillary lymph node tissue. The CDR3 DNA reads TGTGCCAGCCTATGGGGGGGTGGGACTGAAGCTTTCTTT. Translation gives CASLWGGGTEAFF.